What follows describes a single T cell receptor (beta chain). Antigen specificity is unknown. Profiling relied on immunoSEQ multiplex PCR, and the TCRdb table lists in-frame clones only, not all of them. This sample has a few million clones; 85% to 95% occur once, and the top ten carry about 0.41%. The V segment lost 0 bases and the J segment 7 bases; nucleotides outside the gene matches: 9. The CDR3 length is 16 residues. Per germline, CDR1 KGHSH and CDR2 LQKENI. This specimen comes from a study of shared clonotypes between healthy human individuals. The study, taken as a whole, reports: Rarefaction showed sorted-subset sequencing was incomplete despite large depth.

The chain combines TRBV18 with TRBJ1-5; 7 nucleotides align to TRBD1. The source of this sequence is a man between 18 and 29 years old in good health. Some clones in this sample may be carry-over from other donors' samples. The sequencing input was naive CD4+ T cells from PBMCs. Documented subset: CD45RA+ positively selected. The CDR3 bases are TGTGCCAGCTCACCACCGACAGGGCGGGCAGGACAGCCCCAGCATTTT. Translation gives CASSPPTGRAGQPQHF.